This is a list of T cell receptor beta chains from one sample in a study of blood T cell repertoires in COVID-19. Generated by immunoSEQ multiplex PCR, the TCRdb table keeps only in-frame clones and is missing some. The sample carries about 200,000 clones, roughly 82% recorded once. The sequencing input was PBMCs or T cells enriched from blood (not recorded which). These receptors all come from an older woman with acute COVID-19. The CDR3 runs from the conserved cysteine through the conserved F or W. The order of the fields is J gene, V gene, clone size, D gene, CDR3 protein, CDR3 DNA. D genes are given only for firm matches. Clone size is given for some rows only: seen once, a few or many times, or a class if the clone is expanded.

j_call: TRBJ1-1
v_call: TRBV10-3
clone_size: NA
d_call: NA
cdr3_aa: CAISGGDHTEAFF
cdr3_nt: TGTGCCATCAGTGGGGGGGATCACACTGAAGCTTTCTTT

j_call: TRBJ2-7
v_call: TRBV7-8
clone_size: once
d_call: TRBD2
cdr3_aa: CASSFSTGLAGVSSYEQYF
cdr3_nt: TGTGCCAGCAGCTTCTCCACGGGACTAGCGGGAGTAAGTTCCTACGAGCAGTACTTC

j_call: TRBJ2-3
v_call: TRBV5-4
clone_size: NA
d_call: NA
cdr3_aa: CASSLAKRGGAGNTQYF
cdr3_nt: TGTGCCAGCAGCTTGGCCAAGAGGGGGGGGGCCGGTAATACGCAGTATTTT

j_call: TRBJ2-5
v_call: TRBV15
clone_size: once
d_call: NA
cdr3_aa: CATSRGAGAQETQYF
cdr3_nt: TGTGCCACCAGCAGAGGGGCAGGGGCTCAAGAGACCCAGTACTTC

j_call: TRBJ2-5
v_call: TRBV15
clone_size: NA
d_call: NA
cdr3_aa: CATSRGGHQETQYF
cdr3_nt: TGTGCCACCAGCAGAGGGGGGCACCAAGAGACCCAGTACTTC

j_call: TRBJ2-3
v_call: TRBV7-2
clone_size: NA
d_call: NA
cdr3_aa: CASSLQGRPPFDPDTQYF
cdr3_nt: TGTGCCAGCAGCTTACAGGGTAGGCCTCCGTTCGACCCAGATACGCAGTATTTT

j_call: TRBJ2-5
v_call: TRBV15
clone_size: NA
d_call: TRBD2
cdr3_aa: CATSRRTSGRWETQYF
cdr3_nt: TGTGCCACCAGCAGAAGGACTAGCGGGAGGTGGGAGACCCAGTACTTC

j_call: TRBJ2-3
v_call: TRBV7-2
clone_size: NA
d_call: NA
cdr3_aa: CASKPLASSTDTQYF
cdr3_nt: TGTGCCAGCAAGCCCTTGGCTAGCAGCACAGATACGCAGTATTTT

j_call: TRBJ1-5
v_call: TRBV28
clone_size: NA
d_call: TRBD1
cdr3_aa: CASSPGDSREGPQHF
cdr3_nt: TGTGCCAGCAGTCCCGGGGACAGCCGCGAGGGGCCCCAGCATTTT

j_call: TRBJ1-2
v_call: TRBV30
clone_size: NA
d_call: NA
cdr3_aa: CAWSVRSLSFYGYTF
cdr3_nt: TGTGCCTGGAGTGTACGATCGCTTAGTTTCTATGGCTACACCTTC

j_call: TRBJ2-3
v_call: TRBV6-2/TRBV6-3
clone_size: NA
d_call: NA
cdr3_aa: CASSPLTSTDTQYF
cdr3_nt: TGTGCCAGCAGCCCCTTAACTAGCACAGATACGCAGTATTTT

j_call: TRBJ1-2
v_call: TRBV9
clone_size: NA
d_call: TRBD1
cdr3_aa: CASSPTGGVNYGYTF
cdr3_nt: TGTGCCAGCAGCCCTACAGGGGGCGTTAACTATGGCTACACCTTC

j_call: TRBJ1-5
v_call: TRBV3-1/TRBV3-2
clone_size: NA
d_call: NA
cdr3_aa: CASSQSAVGAIYSNQPQHF
cdr3_nt: TGTGCCAGCAGCCAGTCCGCGGTCGGCGCGATTTATAGCAATCAGCCCCAGCATTTT

j_call: TRBJ2-3
v_call: TRBV6-1
clone_size: NA
d_call: NA
cdr3_aa: CASSEFVQLSTDTQYF
cdr3_nt: TGTGCCAGCAGTGAATTCGTACAGCTCAGCACAGATACGCAGTATTTT

j_call: TRBJ1-1
v_call: TRBV7-9
clone_size: once
d_call: NA
cdr3_aa: CASSDSRGGAEAFF
cdr3_nt: TGTGCCAGCAGCGATTCTAGGGGTGGCGCTGAAGCTTTCTTT

j_call: TRBJ2-1
v_call: TRBV11-2
clone_size: NA
d_call: TRBD2
cdr3_aa: CASSSLGLAANEQFF
cdr3_nt: TGTGCCAGCAGCTCCCTGGGACTAGCGGCCAATGAGCAGTTCTTC

j_call: TRBJ1-6
v_call: TRBV28
clone_size: NA
d_call: NA
cdr3_aa: CASSHRQSYSYNSPLHF
cdr3_nt: TGTGCCAGCAGCCACCGACAGAGTTACTCCTATAATTCACCCCTCCACTTT

j_call: TRBJ2-1
v_call: TRBV9
clone_size: NA
d_call: TRBD2
cdr3_aa: CASSVGGGSYNEQFF
cdr3_nt: TGTGCCAGCAGCGTAGGGGGGGGATCCTACAATGAGCAGTTCTTC

j_call: TRBJ1-3
v_call: TRBV4-3
clone_size: NA
d_call: TRBD1
cdr3_aa: CASSQAFGTGARNTIYF
cdr3_nt: TGCGCCAGCAGCCAAGCCTTTGGGACAGGGGCACGAAACACCATATATTTT

j_call: TRBJ1-3
v_call: TRBV19
clone_size: NA
d_call: NA
cdr3_aa: CASKVGFEGNTIYF
cdr3_nt: TGTGCCAGTAAGGTGGGCTTCGAGGGAAACACCATATATTTT

j_call: TRBJ2-1
v_call: TRBV7-9
clone_size: NA
d_call: TRBD1
cdr3_aa: CASSSRTGGNEQFF
cdr3_nt: TGTGCCAGCAGCTCCAGGACAGGGGGCAATGAGCAGTTCTTC

j_call: TRBJ2-5
v_call: TRBV15
clone_size: NA
d_call: NA
cdr3_aa: CATSRDVMETQYF
cdr3_nt: TGTGCCACCAGCAGAGATGTTATGGAGACCCAGTACTTC

j_call: TRBJ2-3
v_call: TRBV19
clone_size: NA
d_call: TRBD2
cdr3_aa: CASSSPSGGLTDTQYF
cdr3_nt: TGTGCCAGTAGTAGCCCTAGCGGGGGGCTTACAGATACGCAGTATTTT

j_call: TRBJ1-6
v_call: TRBV28
clone_size: NA
d_call: NA
cdr3_aa: CASSLFQGPPLHF
cdr3_nt: TGTGCCAGCAGTTTATTCCAGGGGCCACCCCTCCACTTT

j_call: TRBJ2-1
v_call: TRBV18
clone_size: NA
d_call: TRBD2
cdr3_aa: CASSPGLAFNEQFF
cdr3_nt: TGTGCCAGCTCACCGGGACTAGCTTTCAATGAGCAGTTCTTC

j_call: TRBJ1-3
v_call: TRBV19
clone_size: few
d_call: NA
cdr3_aa: CASRTSLGHHSGNTIYF
cdr3_nt: TGTGCCAGTAGAACCTCGTTGGGACACCATTCCGGAAACACCATATATTTT

j_call: TRBJ2-1
v_call: TRBV10-1
clone_size: once
d_call: TRBD1
cdr3_aa: CASSERDRGEFF
cdr3_nt: TGCGCCAGCAGTGAGAGGGACAGGGGAGAGTTCTTC

j_call: TRBJ1-4
v_call: TRBV3-1/TRBV3-2
clone_size: NA
d_call: NA
cdr3_aa: CASSPRGTNEKLFF
cdr3_nt: TGTGCCAGCAGCCCTCGGGGGACTAATGAAAAACTGTTTTTT

j_call: TRBJ2-7
v_call: TRBV6-5
clone_size: NA
d_call: TRBD2
cdr3_aa: CASILSGSNEQYF
cdr3_nt: TGTGCCAGCATTCTTAGCGGGAGCAACGAGCAGTACTTC

j_call: TRBJ2-1
v_call: TRBV3-1/TRBV3-2
clone_size: NA
d_call: NA
cdr3_aa: CASSQATRGQFF
cdr3_nt: TGTGCCAGCAGCCAAGCGACGAGAGGGCAGTTCTTC

j_call: TRBJ1-1
v_call: TRBV14
clone_size: few
d_call: TRBD1
cdr3_aa: CASSQITGGTEAFF
cdr3_nt: TGTGCCAGCAGCCAGATAACAGGGGGTACTGAAGCTTTCTTT

j_call: TRBJ1-1
v_call: TRBV5-8
clone_size: NA
d_call: TRBD1
cdr3_aa: CASSSYQGGNTEAFF
cdr3_nt: TGTGCCAGCAGCTCCTATCAGGGGGGTAACACTGAAGCTTTCTTT

j_call: TRBJ2-3
v_call: TRBV6-5
clone_size: NA
d_call: TRBD2
cdr3_aa: CASNVIAGSVNTQYF
cdr3_nt: TGTGCCAGCAATGTCATAGCGGGGTCGGTAAATACGCAGTATTTT

j_call: TRBJ2-1
v_call: TRBV15
clone_size: NA
d_call: NA
cdr3_aa: CATSRRQGLGNEQFF
cdr3_nt: TGTGCCACCAGCAGACGCCAGGGCCTTGGCAATGAGCAGTTCTTC

j_call: TRBJ2-1
v_call: TRBV3-1/TRBV3-2
clone_size: NA
d_call: NA
cdr3_aa: CASSRSDGRVSYNEQFF
cdr3_nt: TGTGCCAGCAGCCGGTCGGATGGCAGGGTTTCCTACAATGAGCAGTTCTTC

j_call: TRBJ2-1
v_call: TRBV7-2
clone_size: NA
d_call: NA
cdr3_aa: CASSLAGDYNEQFF
cdr3_nt: TGTGCCAGCAGCTTAGCAGGGGACTACAATGAGCAGTTCTTC

j_call: TRBJ1-5
v_call: TRBV6-5
clone_size: NA
d_call: TRBD1
cdr3_aa: CASSPHTGENQPQHF
cdr3_nt: TGTGCCAGCAGTCCCCATACAGGGGAGAATCAGCCCCAGCATTTT

j_call: TRBJ1-1
v_call: TRBV6-5
clone_size: NA
d_call: TRBD1
cdr3_aa: CASSLQGRTEAFF
cdr3_nt: TGTGCCAGCAGTTTACAGGGGCGAACTGAAGCTTTCTTT

j_call: TRBJ2-5
v_call: TRBV7-9
clone_size: NA
d_call: TRBD1
cdr3_aa: CASSPGQGSGETQYF
cdr3_nt: TGTGCCAGCAGCCCTGGACAGGGGTCGGGGGAGACCCAGTACTTC

j_call: TRBJ1-2
v_call: TRBV3-1/TRBV3-2
clone_size: NA
d_call: TRBD1
cdr3_aa: CASSQDSDRGGGYTF
cdr3_nt: TGTGCCAGCAGCCAAGATAGTGACAGGGGGGGAGGCTACACCTTC

j_call: TRBJ2-1
v_call: TRBV9
clone_size: NA
d_call: TRBD1
cdr3_aa: CASSFEQGAPFF
cdr3_nt: TGTGCCAGCAGTTTCGAACAGGGGGCACCGTTCTTC

j_call: TRBJ1-3
v_call: TRBV10-1
clone_size: once
d_call: NA
cdr3_aa: CASGGTSGNTIYF
cdr3_nt: TGCGCCAGCGGAGGGACCTCTGGAAACACCATATATTTT

j_call: TRBJ2-7
v_call: TRBV7-8
clone_size: NA
d_call: TRBD1
cdr3_aa: CASSRDRGRSEQYF
cdr3_nt: TGTGCCAGCAGCAGAGACAGGGGGAGGTCCGAGCAGTACTTC

j_call: TRBJ1-5
v_call: TRBV6-5
clone_size: NA
d_call: NA
cdr3_aa: CASSYSAAANQPQHF
cdr3_nt: TGTGCCAGCAGTTACTCGGCGGCAGCAAATCAGCCCCAGCATTTT

j_call: TRBJ2-2
v_call: TRBV28
clone_size: NA
d_call: TRBD1
cdr3_aa: CASGGPGQGYTGELFF
cdr3_nt: TGTGCCTCGGGAGGTCCGGGACAGGGCTATACCGGGGAGCTGTTTTTT

j_call: TRBJ2-2
v_call: TRBV6-2/TRBV6-3
clone_size: NA
d_call: NA
cdr3_aa: CASSYSIRVVYNTGELFF
cdr3_nt: TGTGCCAGCAGTTACTCGATTCGGGTAGTGTATAACACCGGGGAGCTGTTTTTT

j_call: TRBJ1-6
v_call: TRBV28
clone_size: NA
d_call: NA
cdr3_aa: CASSGWGQPRAF
cdr3_nt: TGTGCCAGCAGTGGTTGGGGGCAGCCGCGAGCCTTT

j_call: TRBJ1-6
v_call: TRBV4-3
clone_size: NA
d_call: TRBD1
cdr3_aa: CASSQDGQGPILHF
cdr3_nt: TGCGCCAGCAGCCAAGACGGACAGGGCCCCATCCTCCACTTT

j_call: TRBJ2-3
v_call: TRBV30
clone_size: NA
d_call: TRBD2
cdr3_aa: CACRIAGVGDTQYF
cdr3_nt: TGTGCCTGCCGAATAGCGGGAGTTGGAGATACGCAGTATTTT

j_call: TRBJ2-5
v_call: TRBV6-5
clone_size: NA
d_call: TRBD1
cdr3_aa: CASSWDRGETQYF
cdr3_nt: TGTGCCAGCAGCTGGGACAGGGGAGAGACCCAGTACTTC

j_call: TRBJ2-3
v_call: TRBV6-1
clone_size: NA
d_call: NA
cdr3_aa: CASSEGGATDTQYF
cdr3_nt: TGTGCCAGCAGTGAGGGGGGAGCCACAGATACGCAGTATTTT

j_call: TRBJ1-1
v_call: TRBV24-1
clone_size: NA
d_call: NA
cdr3_aa: CATSDATGELSQAFF
cdr3_nt: TGTGCCACCAGTGATGCGACGGGGGAATTGTCTCAAGCTTTCTTT